The 32 T cell receptor beta chains listed next were all sequenced from one sample in a study of blood T cells in healthy people across ages. A second PCR, run for about 7 to 12 cycles, used a sample-barcoded 5' primer plus a J-beta primer mix. TCRdb reprocessed the 5' RACE reads with MiXCR, giving one entry per CDR3 protein. The data show approximately 1,700,000 distinct CDR3 sequences, around 42% seen once. The sequenced sample was blood. Receptors were obtained from a human donor in good health.

This clonotype was detected only a few times. The chain combines TRBV4-1 with TRBJ1-1, with TRBD1 identical over 10 bases. The CDR3 extends over 15 amino acids. V lost 9 bases, J lost 7 bases, and 14 bases stayed unmatched. CDR1 MGHRA and CDR2 YSYEKL come from the germline V gene. The CDR3 DNA reads TGCGCCAGTCAATCTCCGGGACAGGGGACCGATGAAGCTTTCTTT. This translates into CASQSPGQGTDEAFF.

The chain joins TRBV6-5 to TRBJ2-1; no firm D call. Germline V gene data show CDR1 as MNHEY and CDR2 as SVGAGI. The CDR3 contains 16 residues. V shed 0 bases and J shed 5 bases, with 14 bases lying between them. CDR3: CASSYSRHLSDNEQFF. The CDR3 DNA reads as TGTGCCAGCAGTTACTCTAGACATCTGAGTGACAATGAGCAGTTCTTC.

The V call is TRBV7-8, the J call TRBJ2-2, with TRBD1 as a possible D gene (5 bases). Germline CDR1 SGHVS, CDR2 FQNEAQ. Trimming removed 0 bases at V and 1 base at J, with 12 bases between. The CDR3 loop spans 17 amino acids. CDR3 in DNA: TGTGCCAGCAGCTTAGCGAGGCAGGGAAAGAACACCGGGGAGCTGTTTTTT. It specifies CASSLARQGKNTGELFF.

This clonotype was seen a few times. The CDR3 region has the DNA TGTGCCAGCAGTCCGTCCGGGGAGGAAGAGTACTTC. It translates to CASSPSGEEEYF. The chain carries TRBV28 and TRBJ2-4, with D perhaps TRBD2 (6 bases). This CDR3 comprises 12 residues. The germline V and J ends were trimmed by 5 bases and 14 bases, with 16 bases remaining between them. Germline V gene lookup returns CDR1 MDHEN and CDR2 SYDVKM. The full variable domain, completed using reference TRBV28 and TRBJ2-4, is DVKVTQSSRYLVKRTGEKVFLECVQDMDHENMFWYRQDPGLGLRLIYFSYDVKMKEKGDIPEGYSVSREKKERFSLILESASTNQTSMYLCASSPSGEEEYFGAGTRLSVL.

The V call is TRBV7-9, the J call TRBJ2-7, with D perhaps assigned TRBD1 or TRBD2 (6 bases each). Germline CDR1 is SEHNR and CDR2 is FQNEAQ (reference sequence). The CDR3 is 16 amino acids. The V gene lost 4 bases and the J gene lost 2 bases, with 18 bases spanning the gap. CDR3 in DNA: TGTGCCAGCAGCTCCACGACGGGGGCCTTTCCCTACGAGCAGTACTTC. Translating gives CASSSTTGAFPYEQYF.

The J gene is TRBJ2-1, the V gene TRBV24-1, with TRBD2 matching 10 bases. This CDR3 is built from 13 residues. Trimming at V came to 9 bases and at J to 7 bases, leaving 5 bases not matched to a gene. Germline V lookup: CDR1 KGHDR, CDR2 SFDVKD. The CDR3 spells CATAGLASNEQFF. CDR3 in DNA: TGTGCCACCGCGGGACTAGCGTCGAATGAGCAGTTCTTC.

The chain carries TRBV12-3 or TRBV12-4 and TRBJ2-5, with D perhaps matching TRBD1 or TRBD2 (5 bases each). This CDR3 is built from 14 residues. V shed 5 bases and J shed 2 bases, with 12 bases lying between them. This CDR3 is CASSNTGAQETQYF. Here the CDR3 DNA reads TGTGCCAGCAGTAATACCGGGGCGCAAGAGACCCAGTACTTC.

This clonotype turned up a few times. This chain connects TRBV27 to TRBJ1-2; D not resolved. With 0 bases removed from V and 1 base from J, the gap between germline ends came to 12 bases. This CDR3 spans 16 amino acids. CDR1 and CDR2 from the germline V gene are MNHEY and SMNVEV (reference sequence). In DNA, the CDR3 is TGTGCCAGCAGTTTATCCCTGGCAGGCGGTAACTATGGCTACACCTTC. It is translated as CASSLSLAGGNYGYTF.

A word on this clonotype: The junction does not match germline at one end; this may be a read error. The rearrangement joins TRBV7-8 to TRBJ2-3, with D hard to call. Germline values: CDR1 SGHVS, CDR2 FQNEAQ. The CDR3 runs 14 residues. For the CDR3, the DNA is TGTGCCAGCAGCTTAGTAGGGCCCACACATACGCAGTATTTT. Translating gives CASSLVGPTHTQYF.

This clonotype has only one observation. The genes are TRBV7-2 and TRBJ1-2; 7 bases fit TRBD1. There are 15 residues in the CDR3. The V segment lost 4 bases and the J segment 7 bases; nucleotides outside the gene matches: 12. CDR1 is SGHTA, CDR2 FQGNSA, per germline. CDR3 in DNA: TGTGCCAGCAGCTACCCAGGGGGGGGCATCCGTGGCTACACCTTC. Residues: CASSYPGGGIRGYTF. Variable domain in full (rest from reference TRBV7-2 and TRBJ1-2): GAGVSQSPSNKVTEKGKDVELRCDPISGHTALYWYRQSLGQGLEFLIYFQGNSAPDKSGLPSDRFSAERTGGSVSTLTIQRTQQEDSAVYLCASSYPGGGIRGYTFGSGTRLTVV.

This chain uses TRBV24-1 with TRBJ2-3; D may be TRBD2 (5 bases). V dropped 3 bases and J dropped 2 bases, with 8 bases sitting between them. The CDR3 extends over 14 amino acids. The V gene's germline CDR1 is KGHDR and CDR2 SFDVKD. The CDR3, as DNA: TGTGCCACCAGTGATGCGACTACCACAGATACGCAGTATTTT. Translated, it gives CATSDATTTDTQYF.

This clonotype appeared many times. The chain has TRBV7-2 and TRBJ2-5, with 7 bases matching TRBD2. Germline V gene lookup returns CDR1 SGHTA and CDR2 FQGNSA. With V trimmed by 2 bases and J by 1 base, 4 bases remained unmatched. The length of the CDR3 is 15 residues. The CDR3 sequence is CASSLLGGGQETQYF. The CDR3 nucleotides are TGTGCCAGCAGCTTATTGGGGGGGGGCCAAGAGACCCAGTACTTC.

J is TRBJ1-2 and V is TRBV29-1; possible D gene TRBD1, 5 bases. Germline V gives CDR1 SQVTM, CDR2 ANQGSEA. V was shortened by 4 bases and J by 3 bases, with 18 bases between the two germline ends. CDR3 size: 15 residues. The CDR3 nucleotides are TGCAGCGTTGTTGGGCAGGGTCAGTTCGACTATGGCTACACCTTC. Its protein is CSVVGQGQFDYGYTF.

The sample holds one count of this clonotype. A far bigger clonotype differs at one base, so this is likely a read error. The CDR3 loop is CASSSVSSYEQYF. The DNA of the CDR3 is TGTGCCAGCAGCTCAGTGAGCTCCTACGAGCAGTACTTC. The chain employs TRBV7-9 and TRBJ2-7; D not resolved. Germline V gives CDR1 SEHNR, CDR2 FQNEAQ (reference sequence). CDR3 size: 13 residues. Deletions cut 4 bases from V and 0 bases from J, with 7 bases between. The full variable domain, with the rest looked up from reference TRBV7-9 and TRBJ2-7, is DTGVSQNPRHKITKRGQNVTFRCDPISEHNRLYWYRQTLGQGPEFLTYFQNEAQLEKSRLLSDRFSAERPKGSFSTLEIQRTEQGDSAMYLCASSSVSSYEQYFGPGTRLTVT.

This clonotype was observed a handful of times. The CDR3 is CATIGTGVNEQFF. The DNA for the CDR3 is TGTGCCACCATAGGGACAGGGGTCAATGAGCAGTTCTTC. The rearrangement joins TRBV6-1 to TRBJ2-1; 10 bases match TRBD1. Per germline, CDR1 MNHNS and CDR2 SASEGT. V shed 10 bases and J 6 bases; nucleotides not matched to a gene: 6. There are 13 residues in the CDR3.

The chain has TRBV29-1 and TRBJ1-1; tentatively, D is TRBD1 (6 bases). The length of the CDR3 is 11 residues. With 8 bases removed from V and 1 base from J, the gap between germline ends came to 8 bases. Germline V gene lookup returns CDR1 SQVTM and CDR2 ANQGSEA. The CDR3 nucleotides read TGCAGCAGGACAGAGAACACTGAAGCTTTCTTT. It yields the protein CSRTENTEAFF.

This clonotype was seen more than once but under ten times. J is TRBJ2-1 and V is TRBV5-1, with D unresolved. CDR3 length equals 15 residues. V lost 4 bases and J lost 5, with 16 bases in between. The germline V gene encodes CDR1 SGHRS and CDR2 YFSETQ. The CDR3 is CASSKDRALNNEQFF. CDR3 in DNA: TGCGCCAGCAGCAAAGACCGGGCCCTGAACAATGAGCAGTTCTTC.

A remark on this clonotype: A much larger clone differs by one base, so this may be a read error. The rearrangement links TRBV20-1 to TRBJ1-2, with TRBD1 identical over 7 bases. The CDR3 covers 13 residues. Germline V gives CDR1 DFQATT, CDR2 SNEGSKA (reference sequence). The V and J ends lost 5 bases and 4 bases, in that order; junction bases with no gene match: 7. As DNA, the CDR3 is TGCAGTGCTCGGACAGGACTCTCCTATGGCTACACCTTC. It yields the protein CSARTGLSYGYTF.

The rearrangement links TRBV29-1 to TRBJ2-4; TRBD1 might be the D (7 bases). The end of the DNA aligns better with TRBJ2-7, so the J call may be wrong. The CDR3 runs to 15 residues. Germline loops: CDR1 SQVTM, CDR2 ANQGSEA. DNA of the CDR3: TGCAGCGTGCCCCAGGGGGGCGAAAACTCCTACGAGCAGTACTTC. It codes for CSVPQGGENSYEQYF.

The gene calls are TRBV7-2 and TRBJ1-1; no firm D call. The germline V and J ends were trimmed by 3 bases and 1 base, with 9 bases remaining between them. CDR3 size: 14 residues. Germline V gene lookup returns CDR1 SGHTA and CDR2 FQGNSA. The CDR3 sequence: CASSFGDPNTEAFF. The DNA for the CDR3 is TGTGCCAGCAGCTTCGGTGACCCGAACACTGAAGCTTTCTTT.

This clonotype came up a few times. The chain couples TRBV20-1 to TRBJ2-4; D may be TRBD1 (6 bases). Between the trimmed V and J ends, which lost 6 bases and 0 bases, there was a span of 18 bases. CDR1 and CDR2 from the germline V gene are DFQATT and SNEGSKA (reference sequence). The CDR3 length is 16 residues. The CDR3 region is CSAPTTQGIAKNIQYF. The CDR3, as DNA: TGCAGTGCCCCAACCACCCAGGGGATAGCCAAAAACATTCAGTACTTC.

This chain connects TRBV12-3 or TRBV12-4 to TRBJ1-5, with unresolved D. CDR3 length: 14 amino acids. Trimming cost V 3 bases and J 7 bases, with 13 bases left between them. Written as DNA, the CDR3 is TGTGCCAGCAGTTTCCACCGGTCGCACCAGCCCCAGCATTTT. Its translation is CASSFHRSHQPQHF.

The chain uses TRBV5-1 and TRBJ2-1; 11 bases match TRBD2. This CDR3 region has 13 residues. The germline V gene has CDR1 SGHRS and CDR2 YFSETQ. Unmatched junction bases numbered 3, after V lost 8 bases and J lost 5 bases. Here the CDR3 DNA reads TGCGCCAGATCTAGCGGGGGGAACAATGAGCAGTTCTTC. It encodes CARSSGGNNEQFF.

The J gene is TRBJ1-1, the V gene TRBV4-1, with D perhaps matching TRBD1 (6 bases). The length of the CDR3 is 17 residues. The germline gives CDR1 MGHRA, CDR2 YSYEKL. The germline V and J ends were trimmed by 1 base and 0 bases, with 15 bases remaining between them. CDR3 coding DNA: TGCGCCAGCAGCCAAGCTGGGGGCAATTTGATGAACACTGAAGCTTTCTTT. The encoded protein is CASSQAGGNLMNTEAFF.

The chain couples TRBV28 to TRBJ2-7; 9 nucleotides align to TRBD1. Germline V gives CDR1 MDHEN, CDR2 SYDVKM. J gave up 2 bases and V 5 bases, and 10 bases lay outside the gene matches. The CDR3 runs to 16 residues. CDR3 sequence: CASSPTPGQGPYEQYF. CDR3 sequence (DNA): TGTGCCAGCAGTCCGACACCGGGACAGGGACCCTACGAGCAGTACTTC.

The rearrangement joins TRBV5-1 to TRBJ2-3, with D possibly TRBD2 on 6 matching bases. The germline V and J ends were trimmed by 5 bases and 3 bases, with 13 bases remaining between them. The CDR3 covers 14 residues. In germline, CDR1 is SGHRS, CDR2 YFSETQ. The CDR3 spells CASRAGLETDTQYF. The CDR3, as DNA: TGCGCCAGCAGGGCGGGGCTGGAAACAGATACGCAGTATTTT.

This clonotype was found once. A much more abundant neighbour one base away suggests this may be a read error. The V gene is TRBV7-2, the J gene TRBJ2-7, with 7 bases matching TRBD1. V trimming: 8 bases; J trimming: 2 bases; junction bases outside the gene matches: 12. The CDR3 totals 15 residues. The germline V gene encodes CDR1 SGHTA and CDR2 FQGNSA. The CDR3 coding sequence is TGTGCCAGCTCGAGCCGGGACAGAACACCCTACGAGCAGTACTTC. This translates into CASSSRDRTPYEQYF.

The genes are TRBV6-1 and TRBJ1-4, with D tentatively TRBD1 (5 bases). This CDR3 contains 15 residues. Germline loops: CDR1 MNHNS, CDR2 SASEGT. Trimming shortened V by 6 bases and J by 4 bases, and 15 bases separated the two germline ends. The CDR3 bases are TGTGCCAGCAGGCAAGGGCGGGGGGTTAATGAAAAACTGTTTTTT. Its protein is CASRQGRGVNEKLFF.

The chain has TRBV12-3 or TRBV12-4 and TRBJ1-3, with TRBD1 matching 7 bases. J gave up 3 bases and V 6 bases, and 8 bases lay outside the gene matches. This CDR3 is 15 amino acids long. CDR3 residues: CASSLGQNNGNTIYF. CDR3 nucleotides: TGTGCCAGCAGCTTGGGACAGAATAATGGAAACACCATATATTTT.

This rearrangement joins TRBV11-2 to TRBJ2-7; D call uncertain. The germline V gene has CDR1 SGHAT and CDR2 FQNNGV. The V gene lost 4 bases and the J gene lost 0 bases, with 13 bases spanning the gap. This CDR3 contains 15 residues. CDR3: CASSSFKSSSYEQYF. In DNA form, the CDR3 reads TGTGCCAGCAGCTCATTTAAAAGCAGCTCCTACGAGCAGTACTTC.

V gene TRBV7-2 combines with J gene TRBJ2-7, with D unresolved. Trimming took 3 bases from V and 0 from J, leaving 9 bases between them. Germline CDR1 reads SGHTA; CDR2 reads FQGNSA. CDR3 size: 14 residues. CDR3 amino acids: CASSLWGFSYEQYF. CDR3 nucleotides: TGTGCCAGCAGCTTGTGGGGATTCTCCTACGAGCAGTACTTC.

The chain has TRBV3-1 and TRBJ2-1, with 7 positions matching TRBD2. J lost 9 bases, V lost 4 bases, and 15 bases had no gene match. The germline gives CDR1 LGHDT, CDR2 YNNKEL (reference sequence). The CDR3 is 16 residues long. The CDR3 nucleotides are TGTGCCAGCAGCCCCGGTCTAGCGGCCGGTCGTATTGAGCAGTTCTTC. This sequence encodes CASSPGLAAGRIEQFF.